These T cell receptor beta chains were read from a single sample in a study of T-cell reconstitution after alpha-beta-depleted transplantation in children. TCRdb itself ran the PCR reads through MiXCR, one entry per CDR3 protein. This repertoire shows 600,000 to 700,000 distinct CDR3 sequences, over 10% found once; its top ten account for roughly 0.84%. The specimen comprised PBMCs, sampled before TCRalphabeta/CD19-depleted stem cell transplant. These receptors were collected from a girl aged 2-10 years with congenital amegakaryocytic thrombocytopenia, due to receive a stem cell transplant. CDR3s include the opening cysteine and the closing phenylalanine or tryptophan. A D gene is named only where the DNA matches it firmly. Clone size, where shown, is once, few, many, or a class for clones that have expanded.

j_call d_call clone_size v_call cdr3_nt cdr3_aa
TRBJ1-2 TRBD1 - TRBV29-1 TGCAGCGTTGAGGGGACAGGGGGCGCAGGCTACACCTTC CSVEGTGGAGYTF
TRBJ2-1 - many TRBV7-6 TGTGCCAGCAGCTTAATGCGGGGATACAATGAGCAGTTCTTC CASSLMRGYNEQFF
TRBJ2-7 - many TRBV29-1 TGCAGCGTCGTCGAGTCGGGAGACCTCTACGAGCAGTACTTC CSVVESGDLYEQYF
TRBJ1-1 TRBD1 few TRBV20-1 TGCAGTGCTGAAACGGACAGGCGAATGAACACTGAAGCTTTCTTT CSAETDRRMNTEAFF
TRBJ2-1 - few TRBV19 TGTGCCAGTAATACGGAGGGGGCAGGTGAGCAGTTCTTC CASNTEGAGEQFF
TRBJ2-7 - - TRBV25-1 TGTGCCAGCAGTGATTACAACGCAGTCTACGAGCAGTACTTC CASSDYNAVYEQYF
TRBJ2-1 TRBD2 few TRBV20-1 TGCAGTGCTGACAGTACTAGCGGGGCGTCAGAGATAATTTACAATGAGCAGTTCTTC CSADSTSGASEIIYNEQFF
TRBJ2-3 - once TRBV7-9 TGTGCCAGCAGCTTAGCGTTGCAGATGGAGGGAGGTGATACGCAGTATTTT CASSLALQMEGGDTQYF
TRBJ2-1 TRBD2 few TRBV4-2 TGTGCCAGCAGCCAAGAAATAGCGGGGGGGGGTGAGCAGTTCTTC CASSQEIAGGGEQFF
TRBJ2-1 TRBD2 few TRBV10-3 TGTGCCATCAGGTCCCTAGCGGGAGATTCCTACAATGAGCAGTTCTTC CAIRSLAGDSYNEQFF
TRBJ2-3 TRBD2 - TRBV5-6 TGTGCCAGCAGCTTGGCCGGGGCTAGCGGGAGTATCACAGATACGCAGTATTTT CASSLAGASGSITDTQYF
TRBJ1-2 - - TRBV3-1 TGTGCCAGCAGCCAACCCACCCGGGAGGGCTACTTTGACTATGGCTACACCTTC CASSQPTREGYFDYGYTF
TRBJ2-1 TRBD2 - TRBV20-1 TGCAGTGCTAGAGATTCGGGGGAGGGCGGGCAGTTCTTC CSARDSGEGGQFF
TRBJ2-1 TRBD2 few TRBV6-5 TGTGCCAGCAGTTACTCGAGGGTCAGCGGGAGCGGTGAGCAGTTCTTC CASSYSRVSGSGEQFF
TRBJ2-1 TRBD2 - TRBV20-1 TGCAGTGCTAGACGGATAGCGGGAGGTTTCAATGAGCAGTTCTTC CSARRIAGGFNEQFF
TRBJ1-1 - few TRBV5-5 TGTGCCAGCAGCTTACAGGGCCTCGGGAACACTGAAGCTTTCTTT CASSLQGLGNTEAFF
TRBJ1-1 TRBD1 many TRBV7-8 TGTGCCAGCAGCCAACGGGGTTTACAGGGGTCGAACACTGAAGCTTTCTTT CASSQRGLQGSNTEAFF
TRBJ1-2 TRBD1 few TRBV7-9 TGTGCCAGCAGCCCCCGGGACAGGTTTCGTTATGGCTACACCTTC CASSPRDRFRYGYTF
TRBJ1-2 TRBD1 many TRBV11-3 TGTGCCAGCAGCTTAGGCGGACAGGGTGTAGTGTTGGACTATGGCTACACCTTC CASSLGGQGVVLDYGYTF
TRBJ2-3 TRBD2 - TRBV11-1 TGTGCCAGCAGCGACGGGACTAGCGGGGGAAGCACAGATACGCAGTATTTT CASSDGTSGGSTDTQYF
TRBJ1-3 - many TRBV20-1 TGCAGTGTTACAGGGAGCTCTGGAAACACCATATATTTT CSVTGSSGNTIYF
TRBJ2-3 TRBD1 - TRBV28 TGTGCCAGCAGCCCTACAGGGGGTAGCACAGATACGCAGTATTTT CASSPTGGSTDTQYF
TRBJ2-1 TRBD2 - TRBV20-1 TGCAGTGCTAGAGACCCGGGGGGACTGACGGATCCCTACAATGAGCAGTTCTTC CSARDPGGLTDPYNEQFF
TRBJ2-7 - few TRBV12-3/TRBV12-4 TGTGCCAGCAGTACCTCCGGGAGTTTCGGAGGCGAGCAGTACTTC CASSTSGSFGGEQYF